This T cell receptor (beta chain) was identified during a study of T cell responses to AZD1222 COVID-19 vaccine. Notes on the study in general: After two AZD1222 doses, spike-specific TCR breadth and depth rose versus day 0. Among AZD1222 vaccinees, only 5 to 7 were seropositive at baseline. White British donors predominated, females outnumbered males, and clonal diversity was possibly underestimated. The span of vaccine-associated CD4 TCRs extended across spike, with dominance at 160-218 and 743-854.

The method was immunoSEQ multiplex PCR; TCRdb's version includes in-frame clones alone and lacks a portion of them. In the table there are roughly 95,000 clones, 80% to 95% of which are singletons. Concerning this clone: What it binds is not known.

Germline CDR1 is SGHVS and CDR2 is FNYEAQ. This CDR3 region has 12 residues. Trimming removed 8 bases at V and 4 bases at J, with 9 bases between. The genes are TRBV7-6 and TRBJ1-3; D is unresolved. The clonotype was recovered from an adult who received the AZD1222 COVID-19 vaccine. Sequencing was performed on peripheral blood, taken 28 days after the second AZD1222 dose. The CDR3 region has the DNA TGTGCCAGCCGGGCCTCCGGAAACACCATATATTTT. Translated: CASRASGNTIYF.